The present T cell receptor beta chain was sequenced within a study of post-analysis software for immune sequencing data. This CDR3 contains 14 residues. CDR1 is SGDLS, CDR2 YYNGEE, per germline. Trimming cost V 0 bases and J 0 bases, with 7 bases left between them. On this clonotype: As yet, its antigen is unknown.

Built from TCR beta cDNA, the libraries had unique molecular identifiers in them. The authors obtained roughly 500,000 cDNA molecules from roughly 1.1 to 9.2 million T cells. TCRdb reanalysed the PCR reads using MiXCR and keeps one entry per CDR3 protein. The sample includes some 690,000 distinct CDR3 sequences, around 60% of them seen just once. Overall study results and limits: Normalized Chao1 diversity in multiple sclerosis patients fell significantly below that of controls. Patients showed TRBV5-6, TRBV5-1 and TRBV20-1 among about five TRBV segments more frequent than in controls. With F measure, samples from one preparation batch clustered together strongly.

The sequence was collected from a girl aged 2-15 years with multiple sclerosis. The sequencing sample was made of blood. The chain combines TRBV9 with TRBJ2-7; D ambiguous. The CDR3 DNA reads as TGTGCCAGCAGCGTAGATACCTCCTCCTACGAGCAGTACTTC. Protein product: CASSVDTSSYEQYF.